These T cell receptor beta chains were read from a single sample in a study of shared T cell receptors in the human thymus. Data came from immunoSEQ multiplex PCR; TCRdb stores just in-frame clones and leaves some out. The profile shows hundreds of thousands of clones, 95% of them singletons. The sequenced sample consisted of thymocytes. The receptors shown here come from a human donor. Each CDR3 is given without its conserved first and last residue. Fields, in order: J gene, V gene, CDR3 protein.

J gene: TRBJ2-5; V gene: TRBV7-3; CDR3 protein: ASPETQY
J gene: TRBJ2-1; V gene: TRBV28; CDR3 protein: SQGPSGGLEQF
J gene: TRBJ2-7; V gene: TRBV7-4; CDR3 protein: ASRFGTYLREQY
J gene: TRBJ2-7; V gene: TRBV11-3; CDR3 protein: ASSRERGEQY
J gene: TRBJ1-4; V gene: TRBV28; CDR3 protein: ASSTSQGAWMWKLF
J gene: TRBJ2-3; V gene: TRBV7-9; CDR3 protein: ASSLMGGPGFSDTQY
J gene: TRBJ2-2; V gene: TRBV27; CDR3 protein: ASSAPTVTGELF
J gene: TRBJ2-7; V gene: TRBV5-1; CDR3 protein: ASSLEQGRGYEQY
J gene: TRBJ1-1; V gene: TRBV14; CDR3 protein: ASSVRDRGWAEAF
J gene: TRBJ2-5; V gene: TRBV23-1; CDR3 protein: ASSQLWASGRVKTQY
J gene: -; V gene: TRBV14; CDR3 protein: ASSQGQGTGSYEQY
J gene: TRBJ2-1; V gene: TRBV9; CDR3 protein: ASSEPWTSGSSNEQF
J gene: TRBJ2-7; V gene: TRBV28; CDR3 protein: ASSSPRGGLTYEQY
J gene: TRBJ2-2; V gene: TRBV6-5; CDR3 protein: ASSLIGGEPGELF
J gene: TRBJ1-2; V gene: TRBV30; CDR3 protein: AWSSLQGNANYGYT
J gene: TRBJ2-1; V gene: TRBV28; CDR3 protein: ASSKTSGAYNEQF
J gene: TRBJ1-5; V gene: TRBV6-4; CDR3 protein: ASSDPKGTEYNQPQH
J gene: TRBJ1-1; V gene: TRBV15; CDR3 protein: ATSRGRQTNTEAF
J gene: TRBJ1-2; V gene: TRBV7-8; CDR3 protein: ASSFWTRRGYT
J gene: TRBJ2-1; V gene: TRBV14; CDR3 protein: ASSRQGYNEQF
J gene: TRBJ2-7; V gene: TRBV7-7; CDR3 protein: ASSPSGLNNSYEQY
J gene: TRBJ2-1; V gene: TRBV7-7; CDR3 protein: ASSLGRAGGPYNEQF
J gene: TRBJ2-1; V gene: TRBV7-8; CDR3 protein: ASSGTSRDEQF
J gene: TRBJ2-5; V gene: TRBV7-9; CDR3 protein: ASSHKASGRARRETQY
J gene: TRBJ2-7; V gene: TRBV12-5; CDR3 protein: ASGSRTAKSLSYEQY
J gene: TRBJ1-4; V gene: TRBV19; CDR3 protein: ASSIVGTGKTNEKLF
J gene: TRBJ2-5; V gene: TRBV7-7; CDR3 protein: ASSLAQNTREGTQY
J gene: TRBJ1-1; V gene: TRBV7-3; CDR3 protein: ASSLTTANTEAF
J gene: TRBJ1-4; V gene: TRBV4-1; CDR3 protein: ASSQEKTSPGPREKLF
J gene: TRBJ2-3; V gene: TRBV4-1; CDR3 protein: ASSQEGGVGWDTDTQY
J gene: TRBJ2-5; V gene: TRBV7-6; CDR3 protein: ASSPRNSSGSGEAQY
J gene: TRBJ1-1; V gene: TRBV5-4; CDR3 protein: ASSLWTSLTESF
J gene: TRBJ1-4; V gene: TRBV4-3; CDR3 protein: ASSQPGWAGGKKRNEKLF
J gene: TRBJ2-7; V gene: TRBV27; CDR3 protein: ASSPTLLAGHSYEQY
J gene: TRBJ2-7; V gene: TRBV11-2; CDR3 protein: ASSFLAGGRYEQY
J gene: TRBJ2-7; V gene: TRBV10-3; CDR3 protein: AISASGSSYEQY
J gene: TRBJ1-5; V gene: TRBV10-2; CDR3 protein: ASSESTQGHEQPQH
J gene: TRBJ2-7; V gene: TRBV15; CDR3 protein: ATSRGSYKQY
J gene: TRBJ1-1; V gene: TRBV28; CDR3 protein: ASSLGDTEAF
J gene: TRBJ1-5; V gene: TRBV4-2; CDR3 protein: ASSQRVHRQGRNQPQH
J gene: TRBJ1-3; V gene: TRBV4-3; CDR3 protein: ASSQIKLLSGTVGNTIY
J gene: TRBJ2-2; V gene: TRBV18; CDR3 protein: ASSPPASRLNTGELF
J gene: TRBJ2-3; V gene: TRBV19; CDR3 protein: ASSPSSTDTQY
J gene: TRBJ2-7; V gene: TRBV7-2; CDR3 protein: ASSYPPWTTITYEQY
J gene: TRBJ2-7; V gene: TRBV27; CDR3 protein: ASSSRTGTSGASSYEQY
J gene: TRBJ1-4; V gene: TRBV9; CDR3 protein: ASSVGGLAGEKLF
J gene: TRBJ2-1; V gene: TRBV7-3; CDR3 protein: ASSPGGREGDEQF
J gene: TRBJ2-7; V gene: TRBV29-1; CDR3 protein: SVEGGTDEQY
J gene: TRBJ2-5; V gene: TRBV28; CDR3 protein: ASSDRRKQETQY
J gene: TRBJ2-5; V gene: TRBV4-1; CDR3 protein: ASSQDISGQETQY
J gene: TRBJ1-5; V gene: TRBV28; CDR3 protein: ASSSTADQCSDQPQH
J gene: TRBJ1-1; V gene: TRBV27; CDR3 protein: ASSSNTGSTEAF
J gene: TRBJ2-3; V gene: TRBV19; CDR3 protein: ASSILTPTLFPTQY
J gene: TRBJ2-2; V gene: TRBV11-2; CDR3 protein: ASSLRPPGYTGELF
J gene: TRBJ2-5; V gene: TRBV29-1; CDR3 protein: SVDGGKETQY
J gene: TRBJ2-1; V gene: TRBV5-1; CDR3 protein: ASSLGGTSGGRSYNEQF
J gene: TRBJ2-3; V gene: TRBV7-2; CDR3 protein: ASSQQGPHGTGGTDTQY
J gene: TRBJ2-7; V gene: TRBV6-5; CDR3 protein: ASSYYAGGAYEQY
J gene: TRBJ1-1; V gene: TRBV10-2; CDR3 protein: ASRPSGPKNTEAF
J gene: TRBJ2-7; V gene: TRBV28; CDR3 protein: ASSLDSESFYEQY